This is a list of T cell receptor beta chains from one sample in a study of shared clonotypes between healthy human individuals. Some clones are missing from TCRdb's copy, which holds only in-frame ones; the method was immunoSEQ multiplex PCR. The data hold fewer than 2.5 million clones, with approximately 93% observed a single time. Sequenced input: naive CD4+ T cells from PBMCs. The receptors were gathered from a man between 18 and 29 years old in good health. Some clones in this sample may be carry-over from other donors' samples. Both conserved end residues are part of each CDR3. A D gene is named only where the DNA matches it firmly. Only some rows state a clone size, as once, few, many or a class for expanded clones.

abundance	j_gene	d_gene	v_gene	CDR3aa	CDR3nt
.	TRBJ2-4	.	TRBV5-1	CASSLASGRLVAKNIQYF	TGCGCCAGCAGCTTGGCCAGTGGGCGGTTAGTGGCCAAAAACATTCAGTACTTC
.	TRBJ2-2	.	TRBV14	CASSQGARGGELFF	TGTGCCAGCAGCCAAGGAGCCCGGGGCGGGGAGCTGTTTTTT
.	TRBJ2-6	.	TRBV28	CASRVGAAGANVLTF	TGTGCCAGCAGAGTGGGAGCGGCTGGGGCCAACGTCCTGACTTTC
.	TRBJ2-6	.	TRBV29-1	CSVEAGGSSGANVLTF	TGCAGCGTTGAAGCAGGGGGGTCGTCTGGGGCCAACGTCCTGACTTTC
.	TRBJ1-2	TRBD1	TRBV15	CATSVIRQGTGYTF	TGTGCCACCAGCGTGATCAGACAGGGAACGGGCTACACCTTC
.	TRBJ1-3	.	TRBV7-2	CASSLAPTVSGNTIYF	TGTGCCAGCAGCTTAGCCCCGACAGTCTCTGGAAACACCATATATTTT
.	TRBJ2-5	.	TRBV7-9	CASSLQGPETQYF	TGTGCCAGCAGCTTACAGGGCCCAGAGACCCAGTACTTC
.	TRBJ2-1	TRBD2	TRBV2	CASSPWGRLARDNEQFF	TGTGCCAGCAGCCCCTGGGGTCGACTAGCCCGGGACAATGAGCAGTTCTTC
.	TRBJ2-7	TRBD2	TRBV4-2	CASSRGTSEAYEQYF	TGTGCCAGCAGCCGAGGGACTAGCGAAGCCTACGAGCAGTACTTC
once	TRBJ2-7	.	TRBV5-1	CASSLGAHYEQYF	TGCGCCAGCAGCTTGGGTGCGCACTACGAGCAGTACTTC
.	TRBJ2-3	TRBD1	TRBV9	CASSVGTGHDTQYF	TGTGCCAGCAGCGTAGGGACAGGGCATGATACGCAGTATTTT
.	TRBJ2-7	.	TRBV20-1	CSARGWPAEYF	TGCAGTGCTAGAGGATGGCCCGCGGAGTACTTC
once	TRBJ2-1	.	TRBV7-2	CASSLAGTHNEQFF	TGTGCCAGCAGCTTAGCCGGGACACACAATGAGCAGTTCTTC
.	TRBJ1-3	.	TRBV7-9	CASIPGISGNTIYF	TGTGCCAGCATCCCAGGGATCTCTGGAAACACCATATATTTT